Shown below are 26 T cell receptor delta chains from a single sample sequenced in a study of Vδ1+ human thymocytes. Study-level points and caveats: In the thymus, TRG and TRD repertoires looked highly polyclonal with Gaussian CDR3 lengths.

Sequences come from RNA converted to cDNA by reverse transcription. Multiplex PCR used pooled V-gene forward primers and a constant-region reverse primer to amplify CDR3s. TCRdb ran CATT on the multiplex PCR reads. The table lists about 58,000 delta-chain clones, approximately 15% of them singletons. No antigen has been assigned to these receptors. Specimen: Vdelta1+ gamma-delta thymocytes from the thymus. Subset of the sample: FACS-sorted CD3+ TCRalphabeta- TCRVdelta1+ TCRVdelta2- thymocytes. The receptors stem from a girl less than two years old who had congenital heart surgery.

J is TRDJ1 and V is TRDV1, with 13 bases fitting TRDD3. The germline gives CDR1 TSWWSYY, CDR2 QGS. V dropped 1 base and J dropped 1; count of bases not matched to a gene: 30. The CDR3 sequence is 26 residues long. In DNA, the CDR3 is TGTGCTCTTGGGGAACCCTCCTCCGCTTCCCCAAACGCTACTGGGGGATACGCGGGGCTCACCGATAAACTCATCTTT. Residues: CALGEPSSASPNATGGYAGLTDKLIF.

There are a few counts of this clone. The rearrangement links TRDV1 to TRDJ1; 11 positions agree with TRDD3. V shed 6 bases, J shed 2 bases, and the junction held 20 bases outside the gene matches. Per the germline V gene, CDR1 is TSWWSYY and CDR2 is QGS. This CDR3 has 20 amino acids. CDR3 region: CALGLVGDWGIVDGTDKLIF. CDR3 coding DNA: TGTGCTCTTGGACTTGTGGGGGACTGGGGGATAGTCGACGGAACCGATAAACTCATCTTT.

The rearrangement joins TRDV1 to TRDJ1, with 13 bases that match TRDD3. Germline V gives CDR1 TSWWSYY, CDR2 QGS. This CDR3 has 23 amino acids. V lost 3 bases, J lost 8 bases, and 30 bases stayed unmatched. The CDR3 coding sequence is TGTGCTCTTGGGGAGCTGGCTCCCACATCCCCTTACTGGGGGATACGGGTCAAAAGGAAACTCATCTTT. Translation: CALGELAPTSPYWGIRVKRKLIF.

This clone was detected only a few times. The V gene is TRDV1, the J gene TRDJ1; possibly TRDD3 for D (5 bases). From germline, CDR1 is TSWWSYY and CDR2 QGS. Between the trimmed V and J ends, which lost 0 bases and 7 bases, there was a span of 30 bases. This CDR3 is 20 amino acids long. The CDR3 DNA reads as TGTGCTCTTGGGGAACTAGCTACGGGTGGACTCTTGAATGGAGGGGGTAAACTCATCTTT. Amino acid sequence: CALGELATGGLLNGGGKLIF.

In its sample, this clone was seen a few times. The rearrangement joins TRDV1 to TRDJ1; the match to TRDD3 covers 13 bases. Germline V gene lookup returns CDR1 TSWWSYY and CDR2 QGS. Trimming cost V 4 bases and J 2 bases; bases outside gene matches: 31. The CDR3 extends over 25 amino acids. The CDR3 nucleotides are TGTGCTCTTGGGGGAACGGTGGCAACCCGCCCTAGGGTACTACTACTGGGGGATACGACCGATAAACTCATCTTT. It encodes CALGGTVATRPRVLLLGDTTDKLIF.

This clone came up a few times. V is TRDV1 and J is TRDJ1, with a weak D call TRDD3 (5 bases). Trimming took off 5 bases at V and 2 bases at J, with 12 bases between the two ends. Germline CDR1 reads TSWWSYY; CDR2 reads QGS. The length of the CDR3 is 14 residues. CDR3 nucleotide sequence: TGTGCTCTTGGGATGAGCAGGGGGACCGATAAACTCATCTTT. Translating it yields CALGMSRGTDKLIF.

Only a few counts were recorded for this clone. V usage is TRDV1 and J usage is TRDJ1; 11 bases align to TRDD3. The germline V gene encodes CDR1 TSWWSYY and CDR2 QGS. The V and J ends lost 1 base and 1 base, in that order; junction bases with no gene match: 26. This CDR3 comprises 24 residues. The chain's CDR3 is CALGERFNSFSRSMGDTRTDKLIF. DNA of the CDR3: TGTGCTCTTGGGGAACGGTTCAATTCCTTCTCTCGCTCTATGGGGGATACGCGCACCGATAAACTCATCTTT.

A few counts support this clone. The V gene is TRDV1, the J gene TRDJ1, with D perhaps TRDD3 (5 bases). The germline gives CDR1 TSWWSYY, CDR2 QGS. This CDR3 is built from 19 residues. V shed 5 bases and J shed 0 bases, with 25 bases lying between them. The CDR3 is CALGSLNPVRGFYTDKLIF. The CDR3 DNA sequence: TGTGCTCTTGGGTCCCTCAACCCTGTGAGGGGGTTCTACACCGATAAACTCATCTTT.

This chain joins TRDV1 and TRDJ1, with 9 bases identical to TRDD3. Germline assignment: CDR1 TSWWSYY and CDR2 QGS. V was clipped by 6 bases and J by 2 bases; unmatched bases: 7. The CDR3 spans 15 residues. The CDR3: CALGNLLGDTDKLIF. Here the CDR3 DNA reads TGTGCTCTTGGTAATCTCCTGGGGGATACCGATAAACTCATCTTT.

This clone has a handful of counts. The V gene is TRDV1, the J gene TRDJ1, with TRDD3 matching 8 bases. This CDR3 contains 15 residues. The J segment lost 0 bases and the V segment lost 6 bases, leaving 6 bases of the junction unmatched. Looked up from germline, CDR1 is TSWWSYY and CDR2 is QGS. The DNA of the CDR3 is TGTGCTCTTGGTACTGGGGGCCTGTACACCGATAAACTCATCTTT. Translated: CALGTGGLYTDKLIF.

This clone occurred a few times. This chain uses TRDV1 with TRDJ1; perhaps TRDD3 as D (5 bases). Germline assignment: CDR1 TSWWSYY and CDR2 QGS. V gave up 0 bases and J gave up 0 bases, with 23 bases separating them. The CDR3 sequence is 20 residues long. CDR3 amino acids: CALGELEGGGHIPHTDKLIF. The CDR3 DNA is TGTGCTCTTGGGGAACTCGAAGGAGGGGGTCACATCCCCCACACCGATAAACTCATCTTT.

This chain uses TRDV1 with TRDJ1, with a possible D match to TRDD2 (6 bases). Germline CDR1 TSWWSYY, CDR2 QGS. The CDR3 extends over 18 amino acids. Trimming removed 1 base at V and 0 bases at J, with 18 bases between. The CDR3, as DNA: TGTGCTCTTGGGGAACGGCCTTCCCGGGTACCTTACACCGATAAACTCATCTTT. Translation gives CALGERPSRVPYTDKLIF.

This sequence joins TRDV1 and TRDJ1; TRDD3 matches at 7 bases. CDR3 length equals 14 residues. Germline assignment: CDR1 TSWWSYY and CDR2 QGS. J lost 2 bases, V lost 4 bases, and 4 bases had no gene match. CDR3 loop: CALGGTGDTDKLIF. CDR3 in DNA: TGTGCTCTTGGGGGGACGGGGGATACCGATAAACTCATCTTT.

This clone turned up a few times. This chain connects TRDV1 to TRDJ1; 7 bases agree with TRDD3. The CDR3 extends over 17 amino acids. V trimming: 0 bases; J trimming: 0 bases; junction bases outside the gene matches: 7. The germline gives CDR1 TSWWSYY, CDR2 QGS. CDR3 bases: TGTGCTCTTGGGGAACTCCGGGTAGGGGGATACACCGATAAACTCATCTTT. Amino acids: CALGELRVGGYTDKLIF.

The chain uses TRAV29/DV5 and TRDJ2, with 12 bases lining up with TRDD3. CDR1 and CDR2 (germline): NSMFDY, ISSIKDK. Germline trimming cut 6 bases from V and 4 bases from J; bases unmatched to any gene: 16. The CDR3 length is 18 residues. The CDR3 DNA sequence: TGTGCAGATTCCCACACTGGGGGATACCGCACTCAGACAGCACAACTCTTCTTT. This gives the protein CADSHTGGYRTQTAQLFF.

The chain uses TRDV1 and TRDJ1; TRDD3 agrees at 8 bases. Trimming took 6 bases from V and 3 from J; bases not matched to a gene: 21. The CDR3 totals 19 residues. Germline values: CDR1 TSWWSYY, CDR2 QGS. The CDR3 loop is CALGRCSSPSGDKPDKLIF. The CDR3 region has the DNA TGTGCTCTTGGACGCTGTTCCTCCCCTTCGGGGGATAAGCCCGATAAACTCATCTTT.

This chain connects TRDV1 to TRDJ1; 12 nucleotides align to TRDD3. The CDR3 is 19 residues long. Germline assignment: CDR1 TSWWSYY and CDR2 QGS. J lost 7 bases, V lost 1 base, and 16 bases had no gene match. CDR3 protein: CALGERVPGVLGDTGKLIF. CDR3 bases: TGTGCTCTTGGGGAACGGGTTCCGGGAGTACTGGGGGATACTGGTAAACTCATCTTT.

V usage is TRDV1 and J usage is TRDJ1, with a possible D match to TRDD2 (5 bases). In germline, CDR1 is TSWWSYY, CDR2 QGS. This CDR3 has 21 residues. Trimming removed 0 bases from V and 0 bases from J, with 26 bases in between. The CDR3 nucleotides are TGTGCTCTTGGGGAACTAGCATTTCCTCCCCTCTTGGCCCCTTACACCGATAAACTCATCTTT. As protein: CALGELAFPPLLAPYTDKLIF.

J is TRDJ1 and V is TRAV29/DV5; 7 bases are a match to TRDD3. Looked up from germline, CDR1 is NSMFDY and CDR2 is ISSIKDK. V trimming: 6 bases; J trimming: 4 bases; junction bases outside the gene matches: 24. CDR3 length equals 18 residues. CDR3 nucleotides: TGTGCAGGGGGGGGGTTCCCCCTCTCGTTTGGGGGAATCGATAAACTCATCTTT. Translated: CAGGGFPLSFGGIDKLIF.

The chain links TRDV1 to TRDJ1; no firm D call. V lost 0 bases to trimming and J lost 1 base, with 18 bases between them. The CDR3 is 18 residues long. Germline-derived CDR1 and CDR2 are TSWWSYY and QGS. The CDR3 reads CALGELRRGSEVTDKLIF. CDR3 nucleotide sequence: TGTGCTCTTGGGGAACTACGGAGGGGCTCTGAGGTCACCGATAAACTCATCTTT.

This clone was recorded a few times. The V call is TRDV1, the J call TRDJ1, with TRDD3 identical over 11 bases. This CDR3 has 20 residues. Germline V gene data show CDR1 as TSWWSYY and CDR2 as QGS. Losses at the gene ends were 3 bases for V and 5 bases for J; bases not matched to a gene: 20. Here the CDR3 DNA reads TGTGCTCTTGGGGAGCTGGCCTTCCTACAAGTACTGGGGGATAGGGATAAACTCATCTTT. It specifies CALGELAFLQVLGDRDKLIF.

V usage is TRDV1 and J usage is TRDJ1; 7 nucleotides match TRDD3. Germline assignment: CDR1 TSWWSYY and CDR2 QGS. There are 16 residues in the CDR3. Losses at the gene ends were 4 bases for V and 7 bases for J; bases not matched to a gene: 15. The CDR3, as DNA: TGTGCTCTTGGGGGAAGAGGACTAGGTTACTGGGGTAAACTCATCTTT. It encodes CALGGRGLGYWGKLIF.

A few counts support this clone. The rearrangement joins TRDV1 to TRDJ1; perhaps TRDD3 as D (5 bases). The germline V gene has CDR1 TSWWSYY and CDR2 QGS. V lost 5 bases and J 3 bases, leaving 16 bases between the germline ends. The CDR3 consists of 15 residues. The chain's CDR3 is CALGTCPGGPDKLIF. The DNA for the CDR3 is TGTGCTCTTGGGACCTGTCCGGGGGGTCCCGATAAACTCATCTTT.

Details on this clone: Compared with germline, one end of the junction differs, possibly owing to a read error. J is TRDJ1 and V is TRDV1, with 11 bases lining up with TRDD3. Germline-derived CDR1 and CDR2 are TSWWSYY and QGS. The CDR3 is 25 residues long. This CDR3 is CALGATGLPNKPFVLGDRNTNKLIF. For the CDR3, the DNA is TGTGCTCTTGGGGCAACTGGCCTTCCTAACAAACCTTTTGTACTGGGGGATAGGAACACCAATAAACTCATCTTT.

As concerns this clone: A much larger clone differs from this one at a single base, so this may be a read error. The V call is TRDV2, the J call TRDJ1; tentatively, D is TRDD3 (6 bases). The V gene lost 3 bases and the J gene lost 0 bases, with 16 bases spanning the gap. The germline CDR1 and CDR2 sequences are GEAIGNYY and EKD. The CDR3 extends over 16 amino acids. CDR3 nucleotides: TGTGCCTGTGACCGGGGGACCACTACGAACACCGATAAACTCATCTTT. Its protein is CACDRGTTTNTDKLIF.

The chain has TRDV1 and TRDJ1; no clear D gene. This CDR3 spans 16 amino acids. The V gene's germline CDR1 is TSWWSYY and CDR2 QGS. V gave up 4 bases and J gave up 3 bases, with 18 bases separating them. CDR3 in amino acids: CALGGLASIPSDKLIF. The CDR3 bases are TGTGCTCTTGGGGGGCTCGCCTCCATTCCCTCCGATAAACTCATCTTT.